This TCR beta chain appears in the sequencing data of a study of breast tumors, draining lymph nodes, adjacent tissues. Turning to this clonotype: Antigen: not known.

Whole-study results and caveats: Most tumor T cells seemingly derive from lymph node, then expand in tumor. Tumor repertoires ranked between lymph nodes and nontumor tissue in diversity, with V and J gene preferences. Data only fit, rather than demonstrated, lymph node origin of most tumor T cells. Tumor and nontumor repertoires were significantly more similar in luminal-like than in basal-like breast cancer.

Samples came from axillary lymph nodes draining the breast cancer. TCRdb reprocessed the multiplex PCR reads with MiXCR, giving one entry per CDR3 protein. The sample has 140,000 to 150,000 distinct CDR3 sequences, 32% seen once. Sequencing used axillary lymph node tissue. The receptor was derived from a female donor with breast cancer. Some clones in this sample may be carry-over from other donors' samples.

The CDR3 spells CASSPTRTSGGAQTQYF. In DNA, the CDR3 is TGTGCCAGCAGCCCGACAAGGACTAGCGGGGGGGCCCAGACCCAGTACTTC. The V gene is TRBV7-6, the J gene TRBJ2-5; 15 bases align to TRBD2. Germline V gene lookup returns CDR1 SGHVS and CDR2 FNYEAQ. The CDR3 sequence is 17 residues long. Trimming cost V 5 bases and J 6 bases; bases outside gene matches: 10.